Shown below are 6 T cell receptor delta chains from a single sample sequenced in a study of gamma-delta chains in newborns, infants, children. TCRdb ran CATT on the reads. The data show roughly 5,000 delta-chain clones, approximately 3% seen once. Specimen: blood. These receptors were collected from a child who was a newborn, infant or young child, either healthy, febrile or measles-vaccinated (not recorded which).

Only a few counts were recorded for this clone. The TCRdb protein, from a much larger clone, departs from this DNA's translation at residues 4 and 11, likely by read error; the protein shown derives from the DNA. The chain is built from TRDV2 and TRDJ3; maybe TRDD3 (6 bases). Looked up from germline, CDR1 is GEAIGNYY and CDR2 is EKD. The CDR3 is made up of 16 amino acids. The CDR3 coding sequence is TGTGCCTGTGGCTGGGGATTCTCCTGGGACGCCCGACAGATGTTTTTC. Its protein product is CACGWGFSWDARQMFF.

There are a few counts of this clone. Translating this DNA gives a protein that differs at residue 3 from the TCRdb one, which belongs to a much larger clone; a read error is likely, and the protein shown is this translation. The chain's CDR3 is CARDTGLGDTRPDKLIF. The CDR3 bases are TGTGCCCGTGACACGGGTCTGGGGGATACGCGTCCCGATAAACTCATCTTT. The chain uses TRDV2 and TRDJ1; TRDD3 matches at 12 bases. This CDR3 is built from 17 residues. Germline V gene sequence: CDR1 GEAIGNYY, CDR2 EKD.

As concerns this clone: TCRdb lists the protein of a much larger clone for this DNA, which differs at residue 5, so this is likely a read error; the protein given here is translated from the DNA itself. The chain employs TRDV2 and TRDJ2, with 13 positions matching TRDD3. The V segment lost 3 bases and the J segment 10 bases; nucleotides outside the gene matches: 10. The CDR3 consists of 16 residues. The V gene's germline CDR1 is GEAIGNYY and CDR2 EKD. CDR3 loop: CACDALHWGIRGQLFF. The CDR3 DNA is TGTGCCTGTGACGCCCTACACTGGGGGATACGTGGACAACTCTTCTTT.

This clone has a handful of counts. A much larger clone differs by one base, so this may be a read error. In nucleotides, the CDR3 is TGTGCCTGTGACACCGAGTTCTATACTGGGGGATATCCCTGGGACACCCGACAGGTGTTTTTC. The encoded protein is CACDTEFYTGGYPWDTRQVFF. V is TRDV2 and J is TRDJ3; TRDD3 aligns across 11 bases. The CDR3 has 21 residues. CDR1 GEAIGNYY and CDR2 EKD come from the germline V gene.

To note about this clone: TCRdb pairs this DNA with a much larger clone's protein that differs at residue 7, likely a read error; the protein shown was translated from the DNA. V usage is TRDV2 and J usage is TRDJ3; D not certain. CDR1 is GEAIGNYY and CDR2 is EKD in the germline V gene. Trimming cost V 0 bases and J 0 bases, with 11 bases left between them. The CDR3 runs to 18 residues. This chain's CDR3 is CACDTGNGSSWDTRQMFF. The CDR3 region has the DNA TGTGCCTGTGACACCGGGAATGGGAGCTCCTGGGACACCCGACAGATGTTTTTC.

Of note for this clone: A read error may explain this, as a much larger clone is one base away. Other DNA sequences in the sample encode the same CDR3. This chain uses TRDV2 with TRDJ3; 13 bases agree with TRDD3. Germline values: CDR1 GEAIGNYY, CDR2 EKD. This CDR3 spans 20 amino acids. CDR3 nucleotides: TGTGCCTGTGACCAAACAGTACTGGGGGATACGGCCTGGGACACCCGCCAGATGTTTTTC. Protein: CACDQTVLGDTAWDTRQMFF.